This T cell receptor (beta chain) was documented in a study of cytomegalovirus exposure and HLA in healthy donors. PCR was performed using 60 Vbeta and 13 Jbeta primers. In the study's own analysis: There were around 80 million unique TCR beta chains by a later count, and some 10 million of them were shared. The protocol was immunoSEQ multiplex PCR, while the TCRdb copy is restricted to in-frame clones and leaves out a portion. Clone size and V and J calls were adopted from that table, with D and trimming inferred from the DNA. The sample records about 100,000 clones, roughly 80% being singletons. Worth noting for this clone: Its matching antigen is unknown.

The study, taken as a whole, reports: The study designated 160 or so TCR beta chains cytomegalovirus-associated. For presence/absence analyses, sequencing depth was assumed to be roughly uniform across donors.

The TCR was taken from a woman aged 40 to 50 in good health and CMV-seronegative. The sample taken for sequencing was PBMCs.

The CDR3 is CASSKRTVNTYEQYF. The CDR3 DNA reads as TGTGCCAGCAGTAAACGGACAGTGAACACCTACGAGCAGTACTTC. The V and J genes are TRBV2 and TRBJ2-7; maybe TRBD1 (6 bases). Looked up from germline, CDR1 is SNHLY and CDR2 is FYNNEI. The length of the CDR3 is 15 residues. V lost 5 bases and J lost 2, with 16 bases in between.